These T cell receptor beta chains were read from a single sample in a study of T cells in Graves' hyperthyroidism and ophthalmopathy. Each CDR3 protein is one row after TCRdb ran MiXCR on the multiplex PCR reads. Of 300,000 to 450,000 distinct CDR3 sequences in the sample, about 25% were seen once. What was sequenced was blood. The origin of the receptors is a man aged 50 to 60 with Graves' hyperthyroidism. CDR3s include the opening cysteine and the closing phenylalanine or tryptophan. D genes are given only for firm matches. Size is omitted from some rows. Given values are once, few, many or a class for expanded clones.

TGTGCCACCAGTGATCCACGGGCAGGGAGCACAGATACGCAGTATTTT,CATSDPRAGSTDTQYF,.,TRBJ2-3,.,TRBV24-1
TGTGCCAGTAGCATCGGGACAGGGCCGTACAATGAGCAGTTCTTC,CASSIGTGPYNEQFF,.,TRBJ2-1,TRBD1,TRBV19
TGTGCCAGCAGCGCCCGGGGAGTGAGCAATCAGCCCCAGCATTTT,CASSARGVSNQPQHF,.,TRBJ1-5,.,TRBV25-1
TGTGCCAGCTCCCGTGGACAGGGGGCGGGAAATGAGCAGTTCTTC,CASSRGQGAGNEQFF,few,TRBJ2-1,TRBD1,TRBV18
TGTGCCATCAGCCCTAGCGGGGGGTCCTACGAGCAGTACTTC,CAISPSGGSYEQYF,.,TRBJ2-7,TRBD2,TRBV10-3
TGTGCCAGCACGAACAGCCAAGAGACCCAGTACTTC,CASTNSQETQYF,many,TRBJ2-5,.,TRBV6-2/TRBV6-3
TGTGCCAGCAGGATTACTGGACAGGCTAGGCAAGAGACCCAGTACTTC,CASRITGQARQETQYF,.,TRBJ2-5,TRBD1,TRBV7-9
TGTGCCAGCTCAATAACAGGCCCGGGTGAGCAGTTCTTC,CASSITGPGEQFF,.,TRBJ2-1,.,TRBV18
TGTGCCAGCAGTTCAGGAGGATATAGCAATCAGCCCCAGCATTTT,CASSSGGYSNQPQHF,few,TRBJ1-5,.,TRBV6-1
TGTGCCAGCAGTTTATCAATGGTCACTGAAGCTTTCTTT,CASSLSMVTEAFF,.,TRBJ1-1,.,TRBV12-3/TRBV12-4
TGTGCCAGCAACCAGGACAGGGTTGTCACTGAAGCTTTCTTT,CASNQDRVVTEAFF,.,TRBJ1-1,TRBD1,TRBV2
TGTGCCAGCAGCTCAAATAGCGGGAGGTCCAATGAGCAGTTCTTC,CASSSNSGRSNEQFF,many,TRBJ2-1,TRBD2,TRBV7-6
TGCAGTGCTAGGGGAACGCAAGGGGGGGAATATGAAAAACTGTTTTTT,CSARGTQGGEYEKLFF,many,TRBJ1-4,.,TRBV20-1
TGTGCTAGTGGTTGGGGGGCTTCCTACGAGCAGTACTTC,CASGWGASYEQYF,.,TRBJ2-7,.,TRBV12-5
TGTGCCAGCAGCTTGGCCGTCCGGGGACGGAACACTGAAGCTTTCTTT,CASSLAVRGRNTEAFF,many,TRBJ1-1,.,TRBV5-6
TGTGCCAGCAGCGAGGGGACAGGGTGGGCGGCGGTCCAAGAGACCCAGTACTTC,CASSEGTGWAAVQETQYF,many,TRBJ2-5,TRBD1,TRBV28